The entry below gives a single TCR beta chain sequence along with its context. It has no known antigen specificity. One base away there is no much larger clone; base qualities are not given. The data were obtained in a study of blood T cell repertoires in COVID-19 (dated by TCRdb to between 2020 and 2021). Turning to the overall study: Collaborator samples came from the United States, Italy and Spain and covered acute and convalescent phases of COVID-19. The material from the prospective study consisted of cDNA or gDNA derived from T cells, B-cell-depleted T cells, or PBMCs. The dataset comprised deeply sampled blood TCRbeta repertoires from subjects exposed to, actively infected with, or recovered from COVID-19. The repertoires were released in a freely available public database intended as a resource for research on the immune response to SARS-CoV-2. Samples were obtained from the ongoing ImmuneRACE study (first 160 participants) and from some 1,300 subjects provided by 6 global collaborators. Sample metadata almost always included a de-identified subject ID, COVID-19 status, age in years and sex. Where available, HLA class I and class II types were obtained from metadata supplied by the sample provider rather than from assay-based typing. Study-wide conclusions, independent of this receptor: The amount of clinical and demographic metadata varied by source and participant and was provided uncurated.

TCRbeta CDR3 regions were amplified from genomic DNA by means of the immunoSEQ Assay, a bias-controlled multiplex PCR. Under the source paper's analysis protocol: The number of nucleated cells in each sample was estimated from the amplification of reference gene primers within the assay. To quantify the absolute abundance of each unique TCRbeta CDR3 rearrangement, sequence reads were collapsed and filtered. For each sample, productive Simpson clonality was calculated as the square root of Simpson's diversity index over productive rearrangements. In its TCRdb copy, this immuneACCESS table keeps in-frame sequences only and misses some clones. Where compared with another copy, unresolved V genes explain less than half of these, and the others have no known cause. V and J calls plus clone size are reproduced from that table; the DNA served to infer D and trimming. The sample records roughly 280,000 clones, around 84% of which are singletons. The top ten hold 4.2% of the sample.

V loses 4 bases of germline sequence and J loses 5 bases, and the interval between the two ends is 16 bases. As encoded in the germline V gene (reference sequence), CDR1 is PRHDT while CDR2 is FYEKMQ. The CDR3 covers 15 residues, taking in both the cysteine and the phenylalanine. The read is trimmed to its CDR3 DNA, 45 bases read in frame from base 1. The collaborating institutions used their own protocols to collect whole blood in K2EDTA tubes. For TCRbeta analysis, collaborator samples were shipped as frozen whole blood, as isolated PBMCs, or as DNA extracted from either sample type. This sequence was found in a man between 60 and 70 years old with acute or convalescent COVID-19. The sequence is built from TRBV13 and TRBJ2-3; D gene: possibly TRBD1, on 7 matching bases. The sample was peripheral blood. The CDR3 has the sequence CASSSSGGTLDTQYF. In nucleotides, the sequence is TGTGCCAGCAGCTCCTCAGGGGGGACATTAGATACGCAGTATTTT.